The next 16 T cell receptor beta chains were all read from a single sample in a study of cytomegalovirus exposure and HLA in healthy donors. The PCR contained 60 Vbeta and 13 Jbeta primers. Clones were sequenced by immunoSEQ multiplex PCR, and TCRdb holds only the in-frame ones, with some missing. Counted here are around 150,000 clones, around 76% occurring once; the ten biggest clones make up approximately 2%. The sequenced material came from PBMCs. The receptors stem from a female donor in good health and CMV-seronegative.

The CDR3 DNA sequence: TGTGCCACCAGCAGAGACATGACGGCTAGCGGGTCCTACGAGCAGTACTTC. Translation: CATSRDMTASGSYEQYF. The J gene is TRBJ2-7, the V gene TRBV15; 8 bases are shared with TRBD2. V trimming: 0 bases; J trimming: 1 base; junction bases outside the gene matches: 8. The CDR3 is made up of 17 amino acids. The germline V gene encodes CDR1 LNHNV and CDR2 YYDKDF (reference sequence).

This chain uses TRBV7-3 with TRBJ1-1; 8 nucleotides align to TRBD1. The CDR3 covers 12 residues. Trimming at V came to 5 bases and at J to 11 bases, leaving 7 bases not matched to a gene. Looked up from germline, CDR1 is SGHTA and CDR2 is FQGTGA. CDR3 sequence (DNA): TGTGCCAGCAGCGACAGGGGCCAAGAGGCTTTCTTT. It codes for CASSDRGQEAFF.

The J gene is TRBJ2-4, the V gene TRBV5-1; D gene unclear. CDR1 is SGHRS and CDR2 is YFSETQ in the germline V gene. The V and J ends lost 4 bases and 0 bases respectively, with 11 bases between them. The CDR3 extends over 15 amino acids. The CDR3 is CASSPSGIAKNIQYF. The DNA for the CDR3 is TGCGCCAGCAGCCCCTCAGGAATAGCCAAAAACATTCAGTACTTC.

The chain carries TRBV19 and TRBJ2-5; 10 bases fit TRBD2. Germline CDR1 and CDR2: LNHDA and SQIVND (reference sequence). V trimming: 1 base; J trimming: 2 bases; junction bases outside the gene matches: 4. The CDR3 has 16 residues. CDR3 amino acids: CASSIAASGGQETQYF. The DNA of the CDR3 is TGTGCCAGTAGTATAGCGGCTAGCGGGGGACAAGAGACCCAGTACTTC.

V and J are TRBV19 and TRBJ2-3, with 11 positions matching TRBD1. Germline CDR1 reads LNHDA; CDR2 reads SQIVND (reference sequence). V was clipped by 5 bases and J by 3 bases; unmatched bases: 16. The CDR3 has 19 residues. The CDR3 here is CASSHGTGDRGSHTDTQYF. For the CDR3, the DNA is TGTGCCAGTAGTCACGGGACCGGGGACAGGGGGTCTCATACAGATACGCAGTATTTT.

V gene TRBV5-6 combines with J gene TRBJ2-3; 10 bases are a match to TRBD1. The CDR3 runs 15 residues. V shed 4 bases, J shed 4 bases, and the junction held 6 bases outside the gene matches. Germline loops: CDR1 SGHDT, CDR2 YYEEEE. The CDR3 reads CASSPGTGEADTQYF. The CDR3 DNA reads TGTGCCAGCAGCCCCGGGACAGGGGAGGCAGATACGCAGTATTTT.

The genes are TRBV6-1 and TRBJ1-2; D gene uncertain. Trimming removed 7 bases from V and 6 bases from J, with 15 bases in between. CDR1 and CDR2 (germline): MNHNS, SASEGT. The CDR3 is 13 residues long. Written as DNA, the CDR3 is TGTGCCAGCATCTCCTACCCCCTCAATGGCTACACCTTC. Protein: CASISYPLNGYTF.

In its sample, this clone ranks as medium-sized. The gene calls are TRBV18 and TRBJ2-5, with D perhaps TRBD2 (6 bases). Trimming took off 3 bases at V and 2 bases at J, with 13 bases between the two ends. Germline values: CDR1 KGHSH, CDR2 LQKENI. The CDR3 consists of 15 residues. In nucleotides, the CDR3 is TGTGCCAGCTCACCTGGGCCGGGGGAGCAAGAGACCCAGTACTTC. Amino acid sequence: CASSPGPGEQETQYF.

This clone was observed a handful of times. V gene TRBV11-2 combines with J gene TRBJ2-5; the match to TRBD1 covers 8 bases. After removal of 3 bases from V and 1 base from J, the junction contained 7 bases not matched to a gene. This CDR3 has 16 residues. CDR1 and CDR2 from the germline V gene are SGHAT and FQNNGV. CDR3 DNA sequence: TGTGCCAGCAGCTTGCCCCTTACAGGGGGCCAAGAGACCCAGTACTTC. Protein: CASSLPLTGGQETQYF.

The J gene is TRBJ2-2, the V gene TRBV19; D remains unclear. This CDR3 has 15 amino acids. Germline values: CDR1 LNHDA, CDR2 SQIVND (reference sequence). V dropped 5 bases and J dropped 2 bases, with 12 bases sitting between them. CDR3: CASSFTETNTGELFF. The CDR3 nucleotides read TGTGCCAGTAGTTTTACAGAAACCAACACCGGGGAGCTGTTTTTT.

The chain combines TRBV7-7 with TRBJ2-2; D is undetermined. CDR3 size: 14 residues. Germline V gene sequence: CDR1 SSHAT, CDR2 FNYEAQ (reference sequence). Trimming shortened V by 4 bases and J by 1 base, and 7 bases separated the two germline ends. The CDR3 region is CASSSHLNTGELFF. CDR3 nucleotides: TGTGCCAGCAGCTCCCACTTGAACACCGGGGAGCTGTTTTTT.

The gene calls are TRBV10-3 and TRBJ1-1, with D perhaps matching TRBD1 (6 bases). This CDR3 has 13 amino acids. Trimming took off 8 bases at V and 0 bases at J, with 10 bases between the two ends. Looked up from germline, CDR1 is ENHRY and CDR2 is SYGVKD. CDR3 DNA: TGTGCCATCGGACAGTTAATGAACACTGAAGCTTTCTTT. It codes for CAIGQLMNTEAFF.

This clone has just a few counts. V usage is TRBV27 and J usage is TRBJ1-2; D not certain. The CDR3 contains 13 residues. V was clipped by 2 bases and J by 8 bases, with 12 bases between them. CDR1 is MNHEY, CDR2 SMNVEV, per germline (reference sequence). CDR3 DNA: TGTGCCAGCAGTTTAGTGGCGGCGGGAGGCTACACCTTC. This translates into CASSLVAAGGYTF.

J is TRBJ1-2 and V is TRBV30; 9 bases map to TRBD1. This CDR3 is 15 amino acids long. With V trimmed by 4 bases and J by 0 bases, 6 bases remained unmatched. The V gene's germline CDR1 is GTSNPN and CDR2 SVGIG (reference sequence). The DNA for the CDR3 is TGTGCCTGGAACCCGGACAGGGGTCCTAACTATGGCTACACCTTC. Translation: CAWNPDRGPNYGYTF. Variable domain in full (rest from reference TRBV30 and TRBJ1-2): SQTIHQWPATLVQPVGSPLSLECTVEGTSNPNLYWYRQAAGRGLQLLFYSVGIGQISSEVPQNLSASRPQDRQFILSSKKLLLSDSGFYLCAWNPDRGPNYGYTFGSGTRLTVV.

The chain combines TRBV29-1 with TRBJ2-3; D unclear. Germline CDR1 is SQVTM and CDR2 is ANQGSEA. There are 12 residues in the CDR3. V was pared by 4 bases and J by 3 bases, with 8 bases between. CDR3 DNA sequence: TGCAGCGTTGGCCGGAGTACAGATACGCAGTATTTT. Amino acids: CSVGRSTDTQYF.

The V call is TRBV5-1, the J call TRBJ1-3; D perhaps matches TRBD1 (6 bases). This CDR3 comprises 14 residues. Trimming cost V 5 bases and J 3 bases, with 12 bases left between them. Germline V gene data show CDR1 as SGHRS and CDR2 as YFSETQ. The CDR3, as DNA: TGCGCCAGCAGGACAGGCAATAGTGGAAACACCATATATTTT. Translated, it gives CASRTGNSGNTIYF.